A selection of T cell receptor beta chains follows, all from one sample in a study of CD8+ T cells in alopecia areata. Measured with immunoSEQ multiplex PCR; TCRdb has only the in-frame clones, and not every one. The sample comprises approximately 210,000 clones, more than 55% of which are singletons, and roughly 1.2% rests with the top ten. Source: CD4+ T cells sorted from blood, taken around week 46, from a patient treated with tofacitinib. The receptors were gathered from a human donor with alopecia areata. CDR3s include the opening cysteine and the closing phenylalanine or tryptophan. The order of the fields is V gene, J gene, clone size, D gene, CDR3 protein, CDR3 DNA. D genes are given only for firm matches. Size is stated for part of the rows, as once, few or many counts, or as a class when the clone is expanded.

v_gene: TRBV2
j_gene: TRBJ1-2
abundance: .
d_gene: TRBD1
CDR3aa: CASRDRGNYGYTF
CDR3nt: TGTGCCAGCAGGGACAGGGGAAACTATGGCTACACCTTC

v_gene: TRBV4-1
j_gene: TRBJ2-1
abundance: .
d_gene: TRBD1
CDR3aa: CASRPSPGTGDRNEQFF
CDR3nt: TGCGCCAGCAGACCCTCCCCTGGGACAGGGGACAGGAATGAGCAGTTCTTC

v_gene: TRBV29-1
j_gene: TRBJ1-5
abundance: .
d_gene: .
CDR3aa: CSVAGSTNQPQHF
CDR3nt: TGCAGCGTTGCGGGCAGCACAAATCAGCCCCAGCATTTT

v_gene: TRBV29-1
j_gene: TRBJ1-2
abundance: .
d_gene: .
CDR3aa: CSVVGIYTNYGYTF
CDR3nt: TGCAGCGTTGTAGGGATATACACAAACTATGGCTACACCTTC

v_gene: TRBV7-9
j_gene: TRBJ2-1
abundance: few
d_gene: .
CDR3aa: CASSLVSGIYNEQFF
CDR3nt: TGTGCCAGCAGCTTAGTTAGCGGTATCTACAATGAGCAGTTCTTC

v_gene: TRBV2
j_gene: TRBJ2-2
abundance: .
d_gene: TRBD2
CDR3aa: CASRGLAGNTGELFF
CDR3nt: TGTGCCAGCCGGGGACTAGCTGGGAACACCGGGGAGCTGTTTTTT

v_gene: TRBV25-1
j_gene: TRBJ2-6
abundance: .
d_gene: .
CDR3aa: CASSGASGFPGANVLTF
CDR3nt: TGTGCCAGCAGTGGCGCTTCAGGGTTTCCTGGGGCCAACGTCCTGACTTTC

v_gene: TRBV14
j_gene: TRBJ1-6
abundance: .
d_gene: .
CDR3aa: CASSPARGPNSPLHF
CDR3nt: TGTGCCAGCAGCCCCGCCCGGGGCCCTAATTCACCCCTCCACTTT

v_gene: TRBV4-3
j_gene: TRBJ1-2
abundance: .
d_gene: .
CDR3aa: CASSQDLGTGRYGYTF
CDR3nt: TGCGCCAGCAGCCAAGATCTGGGAACAGGGCGCTATGGCTACACCTTC

v_gene: TRBV27
j_gene: TRBJ1-2
abundance: .
d_gene: .
CDR3aa: CASSQNSLWGGLGYGYTF
CDR3nt: TGTGCCAGCAGTCAGAACTCATTGTGGGGGGGTTTGGGCTATGGCTACACCTTC

v_gene: TRBV5-4
j_gene: TRBJ1-1
abundance: .
d_gene: .
CDR3aa: CASSATGGSRTEAFF
CDR3nt: TGTGCCAGCAGCGCAACGGGGGGGTCTAGGACTGAAGCTTTCTTT

v_gene: TRBV2
j_gene: TRBJ2-3
abundance: .
d_gene: TRBD2
CDR3aa: CASNKAGASTDTQYF
CDR3nt: TGTGCCAGCAATAAAGCGGGGGCCAGCACAGATACGCAGTATTTT

v_gene: TRBV2
j_gene: TRBJ1-5
abundance: once
d_gene: TRBD1
CDR3aa: CASRGQLGQPQHF
CDR3nt: TGTGCCAGCAGGGGACAGTTGGGTCAGCCCCAGCATTTT

v_gene: TRBV10-3
j_gene: TRBJ2-7
abundance: .
d_gene: .
CDR3aa: CAISRGRDYEQYF
CDR3nt: TGTGCCATCAGTCGGGGCAGGGACTACGAGCAGTACTTC

v_gene: TRBV10-1
j_gene: TRBJ1-1
abundance: .
d_gene: .
CDR3aa: CATRKTMDTEAFF
CDR3nt: TGCGCCACCCGCAAAACGATGGACACTGAAGCTTTCTTT

v_gene: TRBV27
j_gene: TRBJ1-6
abundance: .
d_gene: TRBD1
CDR3aa: CASSMTGNNSPLHF
CDR3nt: TGTGCCAGCAGCATGACAGGGAATAATTCACCCCTCCACTTT

v_gene: TRBV5-1
j_gene: TRBJ1-1
abundance: .
d_gene: .
CDR3aa: CASSLTVNTEAFF
CDR3nt: TGCGCCAGCAGCCTGACAGTGAACACTGAAGCTTTCTTT

v_gene: TRBV29-1
j_gene: TRBJ1-1
abundance: .
d_gene: TRBD1
CDR3aa: CSVVGQGAGEAFF
CDR3nt: TGCAGCGTTGTAGGGCAGGGGGCCGGTGAAGCTTTCTTT

v_gene: TRBV5-1
j_gene: TRBJ1-2
abundance: .
d_gene: .
CDR3aa: CASSVNPGTYNGYTF
CDR3nt: TGCGCCAGCAGTGTCAACCCCGGGACATACAATGGCTACACCTTC

v_gene: TRBV30
j_gene: TRBJ1-6
abundance: once
d_gene: TRBD1
CDR3aa: CAWSARLPRRANRDRNSPLHF
CDR3nt: TGTGCCTGGAGTGCCCGACTTCCTAGGCGCGCTAACCGGGACAGGAATTCACCCCTCCACTTT

v_gene: TRBV15
j_gene: TRBJ1-6
abundance: few
d_gene: .
CDR3aa: CATSEVPVNSPLHF
CDR3nt: TGTGCCACCAGCGAGGTTCCCGTTAATTCACCCCTCCACTTT

v_gene: TRBV25-1
j_gene: TRBJ2-2
abundance: .
d_gene: .
CDR3aa: CASSEPGVAGELFF
CDR3nt: TGTGCCAGCAGTGAACCCGGCGTTGCCGGGGAGCTGTTTTTT

v_gene: TRBV30
j_gene: TRBJ1-1
abundance: few
d_gene: .
CDR3aa: CAWKGRERVTEAFF
CDR3nt: TGTGCCTGGAAAGGCAGGGAAAGGGTTACTGAAGCTTTCTTT

v_gene: TRBV6-1
j_gene: TRBJ1-6
abundance: .
d_gene: TRBD1
CDR3aa: CASKSFGTVGPPLHF
CDR3nt: TGTGCCAGCAAATCCTTTGGGACAGTTGGGCCACCCCTCCACTTT

v_gene: TRBV2
j_gene: TRBJ2-2
abundance: .
d_gene: TRBD2
CDR3aa: CATKGVGGSTGELFF
CDR3nt: TGTGCCACTAAAGGCGTGGGGGGGTCCACCGGGGAGCTGTTTTTT

v_gene: TRBV6-6
j_gene: TRBJ2-2
abundance: once
d_gene: .
CDR3aa: CASSDTANTGELFF
CDR3nt: TGTGCCAGCAGTGACACCGCGAACACCGGGGAGCTGTTTTTT

v_gene: TRBV29-1
j_gene: TRBJ1-5
abundance: .
d_gene: .
CDR3aa: CSVGSTGGDQPQHF
CDR3nt: TGCAGCGTTGGTTCCACGGGGGGGGATCAGCCCCAGCATTTT

v_gene: TRBV9
j_gene: TRBJ1-2
abundance: .
d_gene: .
CDR3aa: CASSVSSLAGNHWGYTF
CDR3nt: TGTGCCAGCAGCGTATCCAGCCTTGCCGGGAACCATTGGGGCTACACCTTC

v_gene: TRBV5-1
j_gene: TRBJ2-3
abundance: .
d_gene: .
CDR3aa: CASSYNTQDTQYF
CDR3nt: TGCGCCAGCAGCTATAATACCCAGGATACGCAGTATTTT

v_gene: TRBV11-2
j_gene: TRBJ1-2
abundance: .
d_gene: TRBD1
CDR3aa: CASSLDRGRDYGYTF
CDR3nt: TGTGCCAGCAGCTTAGACAGGGGGAGGGACTATGGCTACACCTTC

v_gene: TRBV29-1
j_gene: TRBJ2-3
abundance: .
d_gene: .
CDR3aa: CSVAQVYTDTQYF
CDR3nt: TGCAGCGTTGCACAGGTATACACAGATACGCAGTATTTT

v_gene: TRBV25-1
j_gene: TRBJ2-2
abundance: .
d_gene: .
CDR3aa: CASRISSHTGELFF
CDR3nt: TGTGCCAGCAGAATAAGCAGTCACACCGGGGAGCTGTTTTTT

v_gene: TRBV29-1
j_gene: TRBJ2-7
abundance: .
d_gene: .
CDR3aa: CSVRDSYEQYF
CDR3nt: TGCAGCGTCCGAGACTCCTACGAGCAGTACTTC

v_gene: TRBV6-5
j_gene: TRBJ1-1
abundance: .
d_gene: .
CDR3aa: CASRPGRSENTEAFF
CDR3nt: TGTGCCAGCAGACCCGGACGATCGGAGAACACTGAAGCTTTCTTT

v_gene: TRBV19
j_gene: TRBJ2-7
abundance: few
d_gene: .
CDR3aa: CASSHREAYEQYF
CDR3nt: TGTGCCAGTAGCCACAGGGAAGCCTACGAGCAGTACTTC

v_gene: TRBV9
j_gene: TRBJ2-7
abundance: few
d_gene: .
CDR3aa: CASSGTPAYEQYF
CDR3nt: TGTGCCAGCAGCGGGACCCCGGCGTACGAGCAGTACTTC

v_gene: TRBV6-1
j_gene: TRBJ2-3
abundance: .
d_gene: TRBD1
CDR3aa: CASSPRDRGRNTQYF
CDR3nt: TGTGCCAGCAGTCCCCGGGACAGGGGGAGGAATACGCAGTATTTT

v_gene: TRBV29-1
j_gene: TRBJ2-1
abundance: few
d_gene: .
CDR3aa: CSVATGSWLYNEQFF
CDR3nt: TGCAGCGTAGCAACAGGGTCCTGGTTGTACAATGAGCAGTTCTTC

v_gene: TRBV9
j_gene: TRBJ1-1
abundance: .
d_gene: .
CDR3aa: CASSVTGTNTEAFF
CDR3nt: TGTGCCAGCAGCGTAACAGGAACGAACACTGAAGCTTTCTTT

v_gene: TRBV29-1
j_gene: TRBJ1-2
abundance: .
d_gene: .
CDR3aa: CSVGGGNYGYTF
CDR3nt: TGCAGCGTCGGAGGAGGAAACTATGGCTACACCTTC

v_gene: TRBV27
j_gene: TRBJ2-2
abundance: .
d_gene: TRBD1
CDR3aa: CASSFGTVNTGELFF
CDR3nt: TGTGCCAGCAGTTTTGGGACAGTGAACACCGGGGAGCTGTTTTTT

v_gene: TRBV29-1
j_gene: TRBJ2-1
abundance: few
d_gene: TRBD2
CDR3aa: CSVEAGGNEQFF
CDR3nt: TGCAGCGTTGAAGCGGGGGGCAATGAGCAGTTCTTC

v_gene: TRBV7-2
j_gene: TRBJ1-5
abundance: .
d_gene: .
CDR3aa: CASSPQAAGAQPQHF
CDR3nt: TGTGCCAGCAGCCCCCAGGCGGCAGGGGCTCAGCCCCAGCATTTT

v_gene: TRBV6-1
j_gene: TRBJ2-7
abundance: few
d_gene: TRBD1
CDR3aa: CASSPGTGEYEQYF
CDR3nt: TGTGCCAGCAGTCCCGGGACAGGGGAATACGAGCAGTACTTC

v_gene: TRBV10-3
j_gene: TRBJ2-3
abundance: .
d_gene: TRBD2
CDR3aa: CAIEARRTSGGSDTQYF
CDR3nt: TGTGCCATCGAGGCCAGGAGGACTAGCGGGGGATCAGATACGCAGTATTTT

v_gene: TRBV7-2
j_gene: TRBJ1-5
abundance: .
d_gene: .
CDR3aa: CASSLAYRIDQPQHF
CDR3nt: TGTGCCAGCAGCTTAGCGTACAGGATAGACCAGCCCCAGCATTTT

v_gene: TRBV7-3
j_gene: TRBJ2-1
abundance: .
d_gene: TRBD1
CDR3aa: CASSLGQGPYNEQFF
CDR3nt: TGTGCCAGCAGCCTTGGACAGGGACCCTACAATGAGCAGTTCTTC